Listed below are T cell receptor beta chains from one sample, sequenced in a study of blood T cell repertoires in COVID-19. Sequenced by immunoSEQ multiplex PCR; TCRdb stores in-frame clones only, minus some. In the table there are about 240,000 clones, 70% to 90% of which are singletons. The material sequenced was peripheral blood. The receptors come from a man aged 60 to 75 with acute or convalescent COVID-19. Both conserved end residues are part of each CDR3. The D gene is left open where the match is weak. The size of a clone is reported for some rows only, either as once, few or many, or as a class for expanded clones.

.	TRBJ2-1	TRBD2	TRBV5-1	CASSSSGRAGTTNEQFF	TGCGCCAGCAGCTCTAGCGGGAGGGCCGGAACTACCAATGAGCAGTTCTTC
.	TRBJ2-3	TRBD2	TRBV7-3	CASSLGQTSGSSSHTQYF	TGTGCCAGCAGCTTAGGGCAAACTAGCGGGAGTTCCTCTCATACGCAGTATTTT
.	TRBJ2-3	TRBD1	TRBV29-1	CSVVIDRATDTQYF	TGCAGCGTTGTTATAGACAGGGCCACAGATACGCAGTATTTT
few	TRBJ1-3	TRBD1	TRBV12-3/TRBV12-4	CASYDRGRNTIYF	TGTGCCAGCTACGACAGGGGGAGAAACACCATATATTTT
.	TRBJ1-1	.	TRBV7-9	CASSSQGWTEAFF	TGTGCCAGCAGCTCACAGGGTTGGACTGAAGCTTTCTTT
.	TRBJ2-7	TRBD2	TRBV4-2	CASSGVGGELEQYF	TGTGCCAGCAGCGGAGTCGGGGGGGAACTTGAGCAGTACTTC
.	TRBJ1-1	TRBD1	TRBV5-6	CASSLGQGEFF	TGTGCCAGCAGCTTGGGACAGGGAGAGTTCTTT
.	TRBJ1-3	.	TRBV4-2	CASSQDMGNTIYF	TGTGCCAGCAGCCAAGACATGGGAAACACCATATATTTT
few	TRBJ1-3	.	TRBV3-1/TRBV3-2	CASSQGGVSSGNTIYF	TGTGCCAGCAGCCAAGGGGGAGTCAGCTCTGGAAACACCATATATTTT
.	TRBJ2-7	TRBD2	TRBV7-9	CASSLDGRRERQYF	TGTGCCAGCAGCTTAGATGGGAGGCGGGAGAGGCAGTACTTC
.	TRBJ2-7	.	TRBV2	CASRSQGRGEQYF	TGTGCCAGCAGGTCTCAGGGGCGGGGGGAGCAGTACTTC
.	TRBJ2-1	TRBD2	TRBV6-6	CASIRSGSGRNEQFF	TGTGCCAGCATTAGAAGTGGTAGCGGGAGGAATGAGCAGTTCTTC
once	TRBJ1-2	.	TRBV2	CASNLDQWTYGYTF	TGTGCCAGCAACCTGGACCAGTGGACATATGGCTACACCTTC
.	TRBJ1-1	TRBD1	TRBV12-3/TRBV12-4	CASSWARGTEAFF	TGTGCCAGCAGTTGGGCCAGGGGGACTGAAGCTTTCTTT
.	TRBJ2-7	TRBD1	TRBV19	CASSREQGGEQYF	TGTGCCAGTAGCAGGGAACAGGGGGGCGAGCAGTACTTC
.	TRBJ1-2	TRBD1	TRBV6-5	CASSYVGQGDNYGYTF	TGTGCCAGCAGTTACGTAGGACAGGGGGATAACTATGGCTACACCTTC
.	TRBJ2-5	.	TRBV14	CASSQEWDSRPAWETQYF	TGTGCCAGCAGCCAAGAATGGGACTCCCGGCCTGCGTGGGAGACCCAGTACTTC
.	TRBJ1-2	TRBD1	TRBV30	CAWSNTQDRADGYTF	TGTGCCTGGAGTAACACTCAGGACAGGGCGGATGGCTACACCTTC
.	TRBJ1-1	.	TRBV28	CASSLWARPGTEAFF	TGTGCCAGCAGTTTATGGGCCCGGCCGGGCACTGAAGCTTTCTTT
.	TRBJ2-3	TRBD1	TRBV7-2	CASSPARGTDTQYF	TGTGCCAGCAGCCCCGCCAGGGGGACAGATACGCAGTATTTT
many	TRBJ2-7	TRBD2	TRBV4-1	CASSPWGTSGSLSYEQYF	TGCGCCAGCAGCCCTTGGGGGACTAGCGGGAGTTTGTCCTACGAGCAGTACTTC
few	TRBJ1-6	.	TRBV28	CASSLANSPLHF	TGTGCCAGCAGTTTGGCCAATTCACCCCTCCACTTT
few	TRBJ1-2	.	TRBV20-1	CSARDRVGYTF	TGCAGTGCTAGAGATCGAGTAGGCTACACCTTC
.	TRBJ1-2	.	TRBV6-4	CASSESQGYGYTF	TGTGCCAGCAGTGAGAGCCAGGGGTATGGCTACACCTTC